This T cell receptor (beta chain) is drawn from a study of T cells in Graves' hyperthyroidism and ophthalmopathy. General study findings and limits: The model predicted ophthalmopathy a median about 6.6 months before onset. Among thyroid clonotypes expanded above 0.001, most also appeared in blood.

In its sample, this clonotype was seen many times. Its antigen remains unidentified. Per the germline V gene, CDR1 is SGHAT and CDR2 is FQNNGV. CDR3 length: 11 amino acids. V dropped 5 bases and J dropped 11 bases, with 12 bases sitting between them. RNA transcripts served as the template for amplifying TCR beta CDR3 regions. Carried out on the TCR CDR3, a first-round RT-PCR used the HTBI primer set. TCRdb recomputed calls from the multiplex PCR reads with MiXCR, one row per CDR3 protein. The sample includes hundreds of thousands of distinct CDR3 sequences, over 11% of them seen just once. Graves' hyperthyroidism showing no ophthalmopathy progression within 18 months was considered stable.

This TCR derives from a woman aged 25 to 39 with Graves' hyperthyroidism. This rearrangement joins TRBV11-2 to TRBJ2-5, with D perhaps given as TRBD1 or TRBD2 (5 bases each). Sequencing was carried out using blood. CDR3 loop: CASSPPGRQYF. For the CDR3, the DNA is TGTGCCAGCAGCCCCCCGGGGCGTCAGTACTTC.